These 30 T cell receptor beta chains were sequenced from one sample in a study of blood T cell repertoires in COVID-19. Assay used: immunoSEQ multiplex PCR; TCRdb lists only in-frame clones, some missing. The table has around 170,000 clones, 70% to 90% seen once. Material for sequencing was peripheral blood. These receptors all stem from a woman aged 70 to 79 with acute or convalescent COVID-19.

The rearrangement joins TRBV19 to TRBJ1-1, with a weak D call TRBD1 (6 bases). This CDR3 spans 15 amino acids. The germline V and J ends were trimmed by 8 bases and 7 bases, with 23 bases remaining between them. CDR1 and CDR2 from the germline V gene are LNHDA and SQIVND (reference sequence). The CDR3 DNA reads TGTGCCAGTCTCGGACCAAGGGGGTTCCTTAATGAAGCTTTCTTT. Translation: CASLGPRGFLNEAFF.

CDR3 sequence: CASSQQTGGDTEAFF. DNA for the CDR3: TGCGCCAGCAGCCAACAGACAGGGGGTGACACTGAAGCTTTCTTT. V and J are TRBV5-1 and TRBJ1-1; TRBD1 matches 9 bases. Germline V gene data show CDR1 as SGHRS and CDR2 as YFSETQ. This CDR3 contains 15 residues. V shed 4 bases and J 3 bases; nucleotides not matched to a gene: 7.

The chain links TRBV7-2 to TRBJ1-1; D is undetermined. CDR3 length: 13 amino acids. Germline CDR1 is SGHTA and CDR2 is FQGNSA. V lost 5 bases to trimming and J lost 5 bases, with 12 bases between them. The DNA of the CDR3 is TGTGCCAGCAGCCCCGGAGGCGGGACTGAAGCTTTCTTT. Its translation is CASSPGGGTEAFF.

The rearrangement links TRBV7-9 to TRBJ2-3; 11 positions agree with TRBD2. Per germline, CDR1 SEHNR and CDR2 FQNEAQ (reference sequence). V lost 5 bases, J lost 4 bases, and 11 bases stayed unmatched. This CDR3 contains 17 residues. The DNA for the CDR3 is TGTGCCAGCAGCCCTATCACTAGCGGGAGATTCCCAGATACGCAGTATTTT. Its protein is CASSPITSGRFPDTQYF.

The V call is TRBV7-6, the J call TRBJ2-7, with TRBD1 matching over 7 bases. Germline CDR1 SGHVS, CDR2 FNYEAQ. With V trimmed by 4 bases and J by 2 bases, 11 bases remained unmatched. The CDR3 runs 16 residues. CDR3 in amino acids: CASSSRIGQATYEQYF. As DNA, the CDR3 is TGTGCCAGCAGCTCTAGGATAGGACAGGCAACCTACGAGCAGTACTTC.

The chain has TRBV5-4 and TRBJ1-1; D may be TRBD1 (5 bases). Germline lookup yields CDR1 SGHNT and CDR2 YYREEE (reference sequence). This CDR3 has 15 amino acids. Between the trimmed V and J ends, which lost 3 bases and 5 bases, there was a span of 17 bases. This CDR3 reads CASSSHLTRGTEAFF. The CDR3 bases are TGTGCCAGCAGCTCGCACCTCACTCGGGGGACTGAAGCTTTCTTT.

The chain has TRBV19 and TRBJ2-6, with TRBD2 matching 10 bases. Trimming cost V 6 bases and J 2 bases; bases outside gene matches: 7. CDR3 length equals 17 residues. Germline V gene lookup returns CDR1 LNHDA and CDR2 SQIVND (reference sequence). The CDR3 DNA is TGTGCCAGTAGCCCGACTAGCGGGCCTGCTGGGGCCAACGTCCTGACTTTC. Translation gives CASSPTSGPAGANVLTF. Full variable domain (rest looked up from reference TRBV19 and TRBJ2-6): DGGITQSPKYLFRKEGQNVTLSCEQNLNHDAMYWYRQDPGQGLRLIYYSQIVNDFQKGDIAEGYSVSREKKESFPLTVTSAQKNPTAFYLCASSPTSGPAGANVLTFGAGSRLTVL.

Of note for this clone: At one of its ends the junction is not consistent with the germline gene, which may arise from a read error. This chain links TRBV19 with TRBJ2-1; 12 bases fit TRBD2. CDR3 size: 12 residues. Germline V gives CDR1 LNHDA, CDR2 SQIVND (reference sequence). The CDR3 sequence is CASSIGTSGRIF. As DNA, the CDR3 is TGTGCCAGTAGTATAGGTACTAGCGGGAGGATCTTC.

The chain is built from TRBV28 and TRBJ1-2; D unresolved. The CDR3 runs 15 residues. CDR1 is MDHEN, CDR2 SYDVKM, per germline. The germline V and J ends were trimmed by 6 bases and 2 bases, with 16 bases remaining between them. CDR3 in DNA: TGTGCCAGCAGCGCAGCCAGGTTGGCGAACTATGGCTACACCTTC. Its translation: CASSAARLANYGYTF.

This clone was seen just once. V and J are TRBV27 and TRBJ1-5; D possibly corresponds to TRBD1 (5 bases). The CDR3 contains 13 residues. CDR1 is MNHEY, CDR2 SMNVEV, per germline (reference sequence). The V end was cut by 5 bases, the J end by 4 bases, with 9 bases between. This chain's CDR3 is CASSRQPNQPQHF. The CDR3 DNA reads TGTGCCAGCAGTCGACAGCCTAATCAGCCCCAGCATTTT.

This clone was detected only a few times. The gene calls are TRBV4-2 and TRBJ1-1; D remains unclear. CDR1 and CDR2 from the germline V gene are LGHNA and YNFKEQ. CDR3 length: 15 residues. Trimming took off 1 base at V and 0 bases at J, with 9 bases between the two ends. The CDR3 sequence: CASSQVTGLNTEAFF. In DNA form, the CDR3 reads TGTGCCAGCAGCCAAGTTACGGGTTTGAACACTGAAGCTTTCTTT.

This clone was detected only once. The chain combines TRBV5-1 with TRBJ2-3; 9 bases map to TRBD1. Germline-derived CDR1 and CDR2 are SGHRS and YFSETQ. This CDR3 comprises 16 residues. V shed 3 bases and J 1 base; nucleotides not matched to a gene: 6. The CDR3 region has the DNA TGCGCCAGCAGCTCGGGGGGACAGGGCCGCACAGATACGCAGTATTTT. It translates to CASSSGGQGRTDTQYF.

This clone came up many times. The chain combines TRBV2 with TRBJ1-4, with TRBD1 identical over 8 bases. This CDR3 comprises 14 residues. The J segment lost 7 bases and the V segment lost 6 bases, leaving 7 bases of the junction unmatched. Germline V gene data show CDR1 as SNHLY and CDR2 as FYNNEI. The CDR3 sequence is CASRDRVGSEKLFF. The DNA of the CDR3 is TGTGCCAGCAGGGACAGGGTCGGGAGTGAAAAACTGTTTTTT.

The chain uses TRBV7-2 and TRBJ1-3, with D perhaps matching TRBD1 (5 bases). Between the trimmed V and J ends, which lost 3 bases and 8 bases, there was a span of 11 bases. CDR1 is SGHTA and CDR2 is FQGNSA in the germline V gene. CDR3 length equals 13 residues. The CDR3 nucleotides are TGTGCCAGCAGCTTTGCGACGGGGGACACCATATATTTT. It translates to CASSFATGDTIYF. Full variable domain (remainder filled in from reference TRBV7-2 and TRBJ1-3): GAGVSQSPSNKVTEKGKDVELRCDPISGHTALYWYRQSLGQGLEFLIYFQGNSAPDKSGLPSDRFSAERTGGSVSTLTIQRTQQEDSAVYLCASSFATGDTIYFGEGSWLTVV.

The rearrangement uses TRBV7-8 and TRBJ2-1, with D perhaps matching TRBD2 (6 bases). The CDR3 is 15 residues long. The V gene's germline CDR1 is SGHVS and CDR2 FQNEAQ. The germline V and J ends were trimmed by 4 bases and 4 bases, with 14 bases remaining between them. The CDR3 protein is CASSSMVGLYNEQFF. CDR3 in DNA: TGTGCCAGCAGCTCAATGGTGGGACTTTACAATGAGCAGTTCTTC.

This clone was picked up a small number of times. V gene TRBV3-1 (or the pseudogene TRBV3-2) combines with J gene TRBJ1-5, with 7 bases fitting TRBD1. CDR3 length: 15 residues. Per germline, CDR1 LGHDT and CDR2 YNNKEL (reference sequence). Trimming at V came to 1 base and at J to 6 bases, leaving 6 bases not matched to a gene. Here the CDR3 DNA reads TGTGCCAGCAGCCAAGGGTGGCAGGGGGTTCAGCCCCAGCATTTT. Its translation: CASSQGWQGVQPQHF.

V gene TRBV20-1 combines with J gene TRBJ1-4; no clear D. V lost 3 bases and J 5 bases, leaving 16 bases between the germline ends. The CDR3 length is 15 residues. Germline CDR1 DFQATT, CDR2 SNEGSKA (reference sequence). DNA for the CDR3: TGCAGTGCTAGTCACAGATCGGGAAACAATGAAAAACTGTTTTTT. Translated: CSASHRSGNNEKLFF.

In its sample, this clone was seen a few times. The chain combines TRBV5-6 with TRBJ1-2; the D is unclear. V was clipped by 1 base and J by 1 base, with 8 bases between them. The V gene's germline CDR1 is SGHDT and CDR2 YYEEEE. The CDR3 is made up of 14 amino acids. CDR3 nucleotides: TGTGCCAGCAGCTTGTACCAGAATAACTATGGCTACACCTTC. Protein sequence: CASSLYQNNYGYTF.

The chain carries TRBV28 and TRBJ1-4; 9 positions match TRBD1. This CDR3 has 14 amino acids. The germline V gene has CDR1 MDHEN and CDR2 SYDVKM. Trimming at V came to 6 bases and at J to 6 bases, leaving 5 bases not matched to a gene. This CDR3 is CASSGTGLDEKLFF. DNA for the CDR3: TGTGCCAGCAGCGGGACAGGGTTGGATGAAAAACTGTTTTTT. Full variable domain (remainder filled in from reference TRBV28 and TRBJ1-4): DVKVTQSSRYLVKRTGEKVFLECVQDMDHENMFWYRQDPGLGLRLIYFSYDVKMKEKGDIPEGYSVSREKKERFSLILESASTNQTSMYLCASSGTGLDEKLFFGSGTQLSVL.

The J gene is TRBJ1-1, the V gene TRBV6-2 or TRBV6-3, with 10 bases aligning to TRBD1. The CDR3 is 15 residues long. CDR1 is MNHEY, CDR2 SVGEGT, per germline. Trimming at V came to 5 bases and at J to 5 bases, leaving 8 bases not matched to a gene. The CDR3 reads CASSRADRGGTEAFF. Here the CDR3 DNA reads TGTGCCAGCAGTCGCGCGGACAGGGGGGGGACTGAAGCTTTCTTT.

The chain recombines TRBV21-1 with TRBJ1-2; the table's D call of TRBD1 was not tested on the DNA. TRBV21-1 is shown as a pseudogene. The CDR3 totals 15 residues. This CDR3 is CARSRIRDSGYGYTF. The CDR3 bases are TGTGCCAGAAGTCGCATTCGGGACAGCGGCTATGGCTACACCTTC.

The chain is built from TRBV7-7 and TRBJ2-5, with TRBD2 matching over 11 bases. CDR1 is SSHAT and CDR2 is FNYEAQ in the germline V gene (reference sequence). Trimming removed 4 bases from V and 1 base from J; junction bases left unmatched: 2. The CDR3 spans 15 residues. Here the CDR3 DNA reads TGTGCCAGCAGCTCTAGCGGGGGGAGCCAAGAGACCCAGTACTTC. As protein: CASSSSGGSQETQYF.

Here the CDR3 reads CAWRPGGGLTDTQYF. CDR3 nucleotide sequence: TGTGCCTGGAGACCTGGCGGGGGTTTGACAGATACGCAGTATTTT. This rearrangement joins TRBV30 to TRBJ2-3, with 7 bases matching TRBD2. Trimming took 3 bases from V and 3 from J; bases not matched to a gene: 9. The CDR3 covers 15 residues. Germline V lookup: CDR1 GTSNPN, CDR2 SVGIG (reference sequence).

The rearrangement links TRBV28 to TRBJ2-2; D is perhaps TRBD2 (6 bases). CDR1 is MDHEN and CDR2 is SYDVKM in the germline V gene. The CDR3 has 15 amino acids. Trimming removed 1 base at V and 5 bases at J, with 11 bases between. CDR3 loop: CASSLYGSKTGELFF. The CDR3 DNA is TGTGCCAGCAGTTTATACGGGAGTAAAACCGGGGAGCTGTTTTTT.

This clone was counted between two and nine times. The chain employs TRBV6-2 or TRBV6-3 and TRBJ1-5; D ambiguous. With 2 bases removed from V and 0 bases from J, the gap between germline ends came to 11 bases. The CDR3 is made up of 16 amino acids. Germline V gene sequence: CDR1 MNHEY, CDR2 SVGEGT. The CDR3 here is CASSYNPKYSNQPQHF. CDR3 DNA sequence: TGTGCCAGCAGTTACAACCCTAAATATAGCAATCAGCCCCAGCATTTT.

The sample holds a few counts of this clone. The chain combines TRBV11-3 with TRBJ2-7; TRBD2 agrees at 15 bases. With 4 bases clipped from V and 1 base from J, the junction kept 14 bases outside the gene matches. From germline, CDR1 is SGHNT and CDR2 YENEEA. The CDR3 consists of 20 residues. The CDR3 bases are TGTGCCAGCAGCTCAGGATTGGGACTAGCGGGAGGAGGACTTTCCTACGAGCAGTACTTC. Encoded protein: CASSSGLGLAGGGLSYEQYF.

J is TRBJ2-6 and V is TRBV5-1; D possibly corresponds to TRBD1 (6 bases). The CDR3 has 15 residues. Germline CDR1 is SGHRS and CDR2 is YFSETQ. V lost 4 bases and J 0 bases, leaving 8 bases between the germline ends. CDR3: CASSEQGSGANVLTF. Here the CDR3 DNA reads TGCGCCAGCAGCGAACAGGGCTCTGGGGCCAACGTCCTGACTTTC.

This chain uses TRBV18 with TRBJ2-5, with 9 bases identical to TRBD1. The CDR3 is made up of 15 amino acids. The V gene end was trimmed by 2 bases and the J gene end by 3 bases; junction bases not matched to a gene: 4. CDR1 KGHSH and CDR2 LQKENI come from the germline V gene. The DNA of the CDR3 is TGTGCCAGCTCACCATACGGGACAGGGAAAGAGACCCAGTACTTC. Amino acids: CASSPYGTGKETQYF.

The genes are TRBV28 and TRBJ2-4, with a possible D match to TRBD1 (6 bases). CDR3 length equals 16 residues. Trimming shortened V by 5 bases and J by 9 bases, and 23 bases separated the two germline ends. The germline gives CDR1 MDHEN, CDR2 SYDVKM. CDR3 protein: CASSRPDGQSLGIQYF. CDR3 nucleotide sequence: TGTGCCAGCAGTAGGCCCGACGGACAGAGCCTAGGCATTCAGTACTTC.

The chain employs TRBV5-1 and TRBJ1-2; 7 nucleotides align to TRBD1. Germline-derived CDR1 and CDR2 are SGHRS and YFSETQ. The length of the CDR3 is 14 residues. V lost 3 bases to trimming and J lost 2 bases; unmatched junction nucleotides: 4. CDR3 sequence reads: CASSSGTANYGYTF. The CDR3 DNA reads TGCGCCAGCAGCTCAGGGACAGCAAACTATGGCTACACCTTC.